One TCR beta chain is described in this entry. TCRdb called the RT-PCR reads again in MiXCR, with one record for every CDR3 protein. This table has around 700,000 distinct CDR3 sequences, more than 13% appearing once. The CDR3 contains 13 residues. Trimming took off 6 bases at V and 3 bases at J, with 13 bases between the two ends. Per the germline V gene, CDR1 is DFQATT and CDR2 is SNEGSKA (reference sequence). The J gene is TRBJ2-3, the V gene TRBV20-1; perhaps TRBD2 as D (6 bases). Sequenced input: memory CD4+ T cells from blood. This receptor was identified in a female donor in good health, serving as a healthy control. CDR3 nucleotide sequence: TGCAGTGCCATACCCGGGGGAACAGATACGCAGTATTTT. It is translated as CSAIPGGTDTQYF.